This T cell receptor (beta chain) was captured in a study of OX40 agonist ivuxolimab in advanced cancers. About the study: Patients were treated with ivuxolimab, an agonistic anti-OX40 (CD134) antibody. Dose-escalation patients suffered from hepatocellular carcinoma, melanoma, renal cell or head and neck cancer.

Germline assignment: CDR1 LNHDA and CDR2 SQIVND (reference sequence). The J segment lost 3 bases and the V segment lost 5 bases, leaving 6 bases of the junction unmatched. CDR3 length equals 16 residues. The assay was immunoSEQ multiplex PCR, and TCRdb's table has in-frame clones only and misses some. The sample contains nearly 20,000 clones, 85% to 90% of which appear only once. The rearrangement joins TRBV19 to TRBJ2-6, with TRBD1 identical over 8 bases. The receptor comes from an adult with an advanced solid tumor such as melanoma, head and neck, liver or kidney cancer. Sequenced material: CD4+ or CD8+ T cells sorted from blood, taken in a trial of the OX40 agonist ivuxolimab. In nucleotides, the CDR3 is TGTGCCAGTAGTGTAGCAGGGGGCGGTGGGGCCAACGTCCTGACTTTC. Amino acids: CASSVAGGGGANVLTF.